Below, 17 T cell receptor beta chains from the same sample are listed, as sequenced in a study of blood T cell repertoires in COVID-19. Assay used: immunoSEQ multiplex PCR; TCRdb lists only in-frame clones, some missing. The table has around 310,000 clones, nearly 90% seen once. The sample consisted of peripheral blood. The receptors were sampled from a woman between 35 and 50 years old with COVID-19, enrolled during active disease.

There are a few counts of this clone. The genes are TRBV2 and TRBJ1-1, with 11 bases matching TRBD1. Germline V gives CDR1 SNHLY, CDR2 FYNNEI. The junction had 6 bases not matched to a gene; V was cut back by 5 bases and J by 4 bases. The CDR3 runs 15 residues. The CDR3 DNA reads TGTGCCAGCAGTTTAGGACAGGGGGCGGGCACTGAAGCTTTCTTT. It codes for CASSLGQGAGTEAFF.

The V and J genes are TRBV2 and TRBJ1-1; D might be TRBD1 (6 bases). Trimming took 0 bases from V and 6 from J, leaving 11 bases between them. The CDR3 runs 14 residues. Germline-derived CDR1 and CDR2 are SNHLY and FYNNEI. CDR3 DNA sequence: TGTGCCAGCAGTGAAGCGAGGGGGGGCGCTGAAGCTTTCTTT. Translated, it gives CASSEARGGAEAFF.

The CDR3 sequence is CASSKRVTRTAQGRTGELFF. Here the CDR3 DNA reads TGTGCCAGCAGCAAAAGAGTGACCCGGACAGCTCAAGGTCGGACCGGGGAGCTGTTTTTT. The V gene is TRBV21-1, the J gene TRBJ2-2; no check of the table's D call, TRBD1, against the DNA was made. TRBV21-1 is a recognized pseudogene. The CDR3 contains 20 residues.

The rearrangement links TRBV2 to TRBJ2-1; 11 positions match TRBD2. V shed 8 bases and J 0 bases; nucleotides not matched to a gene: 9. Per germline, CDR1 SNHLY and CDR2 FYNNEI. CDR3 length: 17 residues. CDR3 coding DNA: TGTGCCAGCCGTACTAGCGGGAGAGGCGGCTCCTACAATGAGCAGTTCTTC. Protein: CASRTSGRGGSYNEQFF.

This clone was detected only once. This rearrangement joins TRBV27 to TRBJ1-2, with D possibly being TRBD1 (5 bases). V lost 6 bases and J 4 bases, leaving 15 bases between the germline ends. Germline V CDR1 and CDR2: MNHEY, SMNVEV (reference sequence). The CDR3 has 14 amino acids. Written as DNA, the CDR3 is TGTGCCAGCAGCTTTGAAGGGGTCGGCTATGGCTACACCTTC. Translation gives CASSFEGVGYGYTF.

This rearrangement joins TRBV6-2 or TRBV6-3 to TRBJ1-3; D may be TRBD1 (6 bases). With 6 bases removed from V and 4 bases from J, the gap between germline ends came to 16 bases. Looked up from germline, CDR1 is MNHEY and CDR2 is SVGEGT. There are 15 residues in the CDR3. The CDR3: CASRPTEDRGNTIYF. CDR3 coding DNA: TGTGCCAGCAGACCTACCGAAGACAGGGGAAACACCATATATTTT.

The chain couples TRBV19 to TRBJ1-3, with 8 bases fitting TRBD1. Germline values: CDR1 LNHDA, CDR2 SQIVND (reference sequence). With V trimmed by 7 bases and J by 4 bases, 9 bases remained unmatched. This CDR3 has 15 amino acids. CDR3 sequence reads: CASTTNRGVGNTIYF. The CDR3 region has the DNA TGTGCCAGTACCACTAACAGGGGGGTGGGAAACACCATATATTTT.

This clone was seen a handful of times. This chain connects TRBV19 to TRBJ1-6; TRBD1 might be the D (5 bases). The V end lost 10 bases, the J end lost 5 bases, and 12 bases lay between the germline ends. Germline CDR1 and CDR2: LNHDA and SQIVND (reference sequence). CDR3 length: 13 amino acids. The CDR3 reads CATNRNNNSPLHF. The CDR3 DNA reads TGTGCCACCAACAGGAATAATAATTCACCCCTCCACTTT.

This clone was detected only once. In DNA, the CDR3 is TGTGCCAGCAGCTCCCTTCCCCGGGACAGGGTCTTGAACACCGGGGAGCTGTTTTTT. This sequence encodes CASSSLPRDRVLNTGELFF. This chain joins TRBV7-2 and TRBJ2-2, with TRBD1 matching 9 bases. The CDR3 length is 19 residues. V gave up 4 bases and J gave up 1 base; unmatched junction bases: 13. The V gene's germline CDR1 is SGHTA and CDR2 FQGNSA.

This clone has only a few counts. This CDR3 reads CASRSPGRREQYF. CDR3 bases: TGTGCCAGCAGATCCCCCGGACGGAGGGAGCAGTACTTC. This rearrangement joins TRBV28 to TRBJ2-7; D might be TRBD2 (5 bases). The CDR3 has 13 residues. CDR1 is MDHEN, CDR2 SYDVKM, per germline. The V and J ends lost 6 bases and 7 bases respectively, with 16 bases between them.

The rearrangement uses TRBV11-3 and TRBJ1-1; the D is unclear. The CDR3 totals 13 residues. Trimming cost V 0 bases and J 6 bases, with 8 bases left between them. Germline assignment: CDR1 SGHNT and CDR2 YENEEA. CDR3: CASSLDLRAEAFF. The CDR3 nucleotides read TGTGCCAGCAGCTTAGATCTCCGGGCTGAAGCTTTCTTT.

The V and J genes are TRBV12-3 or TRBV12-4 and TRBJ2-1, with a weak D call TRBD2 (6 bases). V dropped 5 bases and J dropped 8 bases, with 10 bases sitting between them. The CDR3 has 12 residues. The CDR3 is CASSPEGYEQFF. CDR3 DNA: TGTGCCAGCAGTCCGGAGGGGTATGAGCAGTTCTTC.

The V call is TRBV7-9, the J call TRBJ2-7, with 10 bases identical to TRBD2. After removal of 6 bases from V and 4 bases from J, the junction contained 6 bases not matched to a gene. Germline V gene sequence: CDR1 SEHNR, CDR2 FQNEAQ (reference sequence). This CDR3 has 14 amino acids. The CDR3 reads CASRSPSGSYEQYF. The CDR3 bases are TGTGCCAGCAGGAGCCCTAGCGGGAGTTACGAGCAGTACTTC.

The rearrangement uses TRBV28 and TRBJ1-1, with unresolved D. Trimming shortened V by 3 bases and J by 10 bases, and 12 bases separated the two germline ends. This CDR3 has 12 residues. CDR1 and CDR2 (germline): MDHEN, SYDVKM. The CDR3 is CASSFIKRGAFF. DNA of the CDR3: TGTGCCAGCAGTTTCATAAAACGGGGAGCTTTCTTT.

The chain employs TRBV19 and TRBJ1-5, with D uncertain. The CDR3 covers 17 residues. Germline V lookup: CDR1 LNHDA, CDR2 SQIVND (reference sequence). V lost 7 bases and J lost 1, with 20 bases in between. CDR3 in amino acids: CASIPVWAEISNQPQHF. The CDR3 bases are TGTGCCAGTATCCCCGTATGGGCAGAGATAAGCAATCAGCCCCAGCATTTT.

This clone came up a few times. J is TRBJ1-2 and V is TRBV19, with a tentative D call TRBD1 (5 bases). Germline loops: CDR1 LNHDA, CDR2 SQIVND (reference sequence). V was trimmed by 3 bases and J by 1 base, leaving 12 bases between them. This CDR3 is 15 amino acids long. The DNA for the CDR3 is TGTGCCAGTAGTATGAGTGACAGCCGTAACTATGGCTACACCTTC. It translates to CASSMSDSRNYGYTF.

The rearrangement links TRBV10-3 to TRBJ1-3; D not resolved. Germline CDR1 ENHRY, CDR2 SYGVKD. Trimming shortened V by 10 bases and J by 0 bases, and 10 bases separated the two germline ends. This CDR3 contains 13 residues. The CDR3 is CATEGGSGNTIYF. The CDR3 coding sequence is TGTGCCACCGAGGGTGGCTCTGGAAACACCATATATTTT.